This T cell receptor (beta chain) was found in a study of blood T cell repertoires in COVID-19. Study-level background: The analysed material was cDNA or gDNA that came from T cells, B-cell-depleted T cells, or PBMCs.

The germline V gene has CDR1 MNHNS and CDR2 SASEGT. Trimming cost V 3 bases and J 3 bases; bases outside gene matches: 2. The CDR3 sequence is 13 residues long. The data were produced by immunoSEQ multiplex PCR, yet TCRdb's version contains in-frame clones alone and is incomplete. The table shows a few hundred thousand clones, with 75% to 85% occurring only once. The TCR sequence derives from a man aged 50-59 years with active or convalescent COVID-19. The sequenced material came from peripheral blood. The chain combines TRBV6-1 with TRBJ2-7; 7 bases are a match to TRBD1. CDR3 in amino acids: CASSDQGDYEQYF. In DNA form, the CDR3 reads TGTGCCAGCAGTGATCAGGGGGACTACGAGCAGTACTTC.